These 13 T cell receptor beta chains came from one sample sequenced in a study of Ad26.COV2.S vaccination and SARS-CoV-2 variants (dated by TCRdb to the early 2020s). This specimen's treatment or condition label, interpreted: some 20 received Ad26.COV2.S at low or high dose, single or two shots; about 5 received placebo; per-sample allocation not given. Repertoires of vaccine and placebo recipients were sequenced from samples collected on day 63 after the first injection. The library was obtained by the immunoSEQ multiplex PCR assay. Drawn from immuneACCESS, this table holds only the in-frame rearrangements with V and J called that TCRdb kept. Clones are partly lost; checked studies trace under half to an unresolved V gene and leave the rest unexplained. The sample contains under 550,000 clones, 88% of them found a single time. Approximately 4% of the sample lies in the top ten. Sample: peripheral blood, taken in a trial of Ad26.COV2.S vaccine versus placebo. All receptors come from a person between 18 and 60 years old who received the Ad26.COV2.S COVID-19 vaccine or a placebo.

The chain uses TRBV6-1 and TRBJ1-5; TRBD1 matches 8 bases. Germline V gene data show CDR1 as MNHNS and CDR2 as SASEGT. This CDR3 comprises 15 residues. Trimming removed 2 bases from V and 8 bases from J; junction bases left unmatched: 8. The CDR3 region has the DNA TGTGCCAGCAGTGAACCCAGGGGGCTCGGGGAGCCCCAGCATTTT. Encoded protein: CASSEPRGLGEPQHF.

As DNA, the CDR3 is TGTGCCAGCAGCGTAGATGTGGGGGCCTGGGAAAAACTGTTTTTT. Translated: CASSVDVGAWEKLFF. The chain joins TRBV9 to TRBJ1-4, with D possibly being TRBD1 (6 bases). This CDR3 contains 15 residues. Per the germline V gene, CDR1 is SGDLS and CDR2 is YYNGEE. The ends were cut back, 0 bases at V and 8 bases at J, with 14 bases in the middle.

The chain links TRBV5-1 to TRBJ2-7; no reliable D call. Germline assignment: CDR1 SGHRS and CDR2 YFSETQ. V gave up 2 bases and J gave up 1 base, with 7 bases separating them. The CDR3 is made up of 13 amino acids. This CDR3 is CASSLAISYEQYF. DNA for the CDR3: TGCGCCAGCAGCTTAGCAATTTCCTACGAGCAGTACTTC.

Only a few counts were recorded for this clone. The V and J genes are TRBV7-3 and TRBJ2-2; either TRBD1 or TRBD2 may supply D (6 bases each). The CDR3 runs to 13 residues. With 5 bases removed from V and 6 bases from J, the gap between germline ends came to 10 bases. Germline loops: CDR1 SGHTA, CDR2 FQGTGA. The CDR3 protein is CASSPEGAGELFF. In DNA, the CDR3 is TGTGCCAGCAGCCCGGAGGGGGCCGGGGAGCTGTTTTTT.

The rearrangement uses TRBV28 and TRBJ1-6; a weak D match, TRBD1 (5 bases). Per the germline V gene, CDR1 is MDHEN and CDR2 is SYDVKM. The germline V and J ends were trimmed by 6 bases and 3 bases, with 18 bases remaining between them. This CDR3 is built from 17 residues. In DNA, the CDR3 is TGTGCCAGCAGGTCCCGGGACCCGAAAGTCTATAATTCACCCCTCCACTTT. The encoded protein is CASRSRDPKVYNSPLHF.

CDR3 residues: CASSYAVLTPLHF. CDR3 nucleotide sequence: TGTGCCAGCAGTTATGCAGTTCTAACGCCCCTCCACTTT. This rearrangement joins TRBV6-6 to TRBJ1-6, with D hard to call. The CDR3 totals 13 residues. Trimming stripped 3 bases from V and 13 bases from J, with 13 bases between. CDR1 is MNHNY, CDR2 SVGAGI, per germline (reference sequence).

This sequence joins TRBV11-1 and TRBJ2-1; tentatively, D is TRBD2 (6 bases). The CDR3 consists of 16 residues. Per the germline V gene, CDR1 is SGHAT and CDR2 is FQDESV (reference sequence). Trimming cost V 0 bases and J 0 bases, with 9 bases left between them. The CDR3, as DNA: TGTGCCAGCAGCTTAGCGCGCGGGGCCTCCTACAATGAGCAGTTCTTC. Translated: CASSLARGASYNEQFF.

The V and J genes are TRBV7-2 and TRBJ1-5; D call uncertain. CDR3 length: 14 residues. From germline, CDR1 is SGHTA and CDR2 FQGNSA. V lost 5 bases and J 7 bases, leaving 15 bases between the germline ends. CDR3 region: CASSNYGLAQPQHF. Here the CDR3 DNA reads TGTGCCAGCAGCAATTATGGATTAGCGCAGCCCCAGCATTTT.

The V and J genes are TRBV18 and TRBJ1-1, with TRBD1 identical over 9 bases. V shed 3 bases, J shed 4 bases, and the junction held 3 bases outside the gene matches. Germline V gives CDR1 KGHSH, CDR2 LQKENI. The CDR3 covers 14 residues. The CDR3 protein is CASSPRTGATEAFF. CDR3 sequence (DNA): TGTGCCAGCTCACCGAGGACAGGGGCCACTGAAGCTTTCTTT.

This clone has a single count. This chain connects TRBV19 to TRBJ2-7; 11 bases map to TRBD1. The CDR3 runs 14 residues. Germline V gene sequence: CDR1 LNHDA, CDR2 SQIVND (reference sequence). The V gene end was trimmed by 8 bases and the J gene end by 0 bases; junction bases not matched to a gene: 3. Here the CDR3 reads CASSGQGASYEQYF. CDR3 sequence (DNA): TGTGCCAGTTCAGGACAGGGGGCCTCCTACGAGCAGTACTTC.

The chain links TRBV10-3 to TRBJ2-2; 7 nucleotides align to TRBD1. The CDR3 is 17 residues long. The J segment lost 5 bases and the V segment lost 5 bases, leaving 14 bases of the junction unmatched. Germline loops: CDR1 ENHRY, CDR2 SYGVKD. CDR3 nucleotide sequence: TGTGCCATCAGTCCAGGACAGGTACCTGCTGGGACCGGGGAGCTGTTTTTT. It codes for CAISPGQVPAGTGELFF.

This chain connects TRBV29-1 to TRBJ1-1; D is ambiguous. The V end lost 3 bases, the J end lost 2 bases, and 7 bases lay between the germline ends. The CDR3 spans 12 residues. Germline lookup yields CDR1 SQVTM and CDR2 ANQGSEA. CDR3 in DNA: TGCAGCGTTGATGCGGGAAACACTGAAGCTTTCTTT. Protein sequence: CSVDAGNTEAFF.

The chain combines TRBV28 with TRBJ1-2; a possible D gene is TRBD1 (5 bases). Trimming shortened V by 10 bases and J by 8 bases, and 17 bases separated the two germline ends. The germline V gene has CDR1 MDHEN and CDR2 SYDVKM. This CDR3 region has 12 residues. Here the CDR3 DNA reads TGTGCCACTTACACGGGACCACAGGGCTACACCTTC. Its translation: CATYTGPQGYTF.